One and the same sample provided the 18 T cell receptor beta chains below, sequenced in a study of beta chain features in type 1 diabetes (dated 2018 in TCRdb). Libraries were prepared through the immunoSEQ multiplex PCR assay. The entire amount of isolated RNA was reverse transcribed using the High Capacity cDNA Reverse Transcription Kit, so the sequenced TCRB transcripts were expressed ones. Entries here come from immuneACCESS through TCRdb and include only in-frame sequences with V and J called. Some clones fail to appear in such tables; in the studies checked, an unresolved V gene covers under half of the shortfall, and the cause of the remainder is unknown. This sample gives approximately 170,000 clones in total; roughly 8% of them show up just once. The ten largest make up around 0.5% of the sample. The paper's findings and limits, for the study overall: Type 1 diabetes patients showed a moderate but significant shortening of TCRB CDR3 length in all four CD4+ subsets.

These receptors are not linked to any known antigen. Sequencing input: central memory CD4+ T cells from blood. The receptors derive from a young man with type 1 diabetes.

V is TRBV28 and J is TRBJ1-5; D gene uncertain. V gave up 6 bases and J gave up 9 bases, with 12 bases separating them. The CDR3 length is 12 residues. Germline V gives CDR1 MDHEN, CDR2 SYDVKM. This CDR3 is CASRLQGRPQHF. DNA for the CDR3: TGTGCCAGCAGGTTACAAGGGAGGCCCCAGCATTTT. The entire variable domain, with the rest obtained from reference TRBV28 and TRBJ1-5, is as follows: DVKVTQSSRYLVKRTGEKVFLECVQDMDHENMFWYRQDPGLGLRLIYFSYDVKMKEKGDIPEGYSVSREKKERFSLILESASTNQTSMYLCASRLQGRPQHFGDGTRLSIL.

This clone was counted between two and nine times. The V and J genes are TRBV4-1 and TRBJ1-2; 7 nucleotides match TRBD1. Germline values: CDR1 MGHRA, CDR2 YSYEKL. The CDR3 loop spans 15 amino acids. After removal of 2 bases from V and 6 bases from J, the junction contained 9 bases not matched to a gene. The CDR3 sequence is CASSQREQGMDGYTF. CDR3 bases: TGCGCCAGCAGCCAACGCGAACAGGGGATGGATGGCTACACCTTC.

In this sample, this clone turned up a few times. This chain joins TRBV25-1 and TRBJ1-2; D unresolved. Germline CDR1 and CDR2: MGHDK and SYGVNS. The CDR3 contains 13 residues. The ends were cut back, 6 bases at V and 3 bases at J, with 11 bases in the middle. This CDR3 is CASRGVGDYGYTF. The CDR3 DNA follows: TGTGCCAGCAGGGGCGTCGGGGACTATGGCTACACCTTC.

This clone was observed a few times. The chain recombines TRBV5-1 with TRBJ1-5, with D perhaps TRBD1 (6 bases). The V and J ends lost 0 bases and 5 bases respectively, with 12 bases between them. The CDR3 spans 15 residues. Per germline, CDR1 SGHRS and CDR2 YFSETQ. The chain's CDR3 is CASSLDTGSHQPQHF. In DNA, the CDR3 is TGCGCCAGCAGCTTGGATACAGGGTCCCATCAGCCCCAGCATTTT.

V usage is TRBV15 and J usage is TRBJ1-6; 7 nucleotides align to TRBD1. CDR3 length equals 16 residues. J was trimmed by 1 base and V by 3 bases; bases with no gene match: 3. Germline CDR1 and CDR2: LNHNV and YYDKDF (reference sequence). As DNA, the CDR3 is TGTGCCACCAGCAGCAGACAGGGATCCTATAATTCACCCCTCCACTTT. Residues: CATSSRQGSYNSPLHF.

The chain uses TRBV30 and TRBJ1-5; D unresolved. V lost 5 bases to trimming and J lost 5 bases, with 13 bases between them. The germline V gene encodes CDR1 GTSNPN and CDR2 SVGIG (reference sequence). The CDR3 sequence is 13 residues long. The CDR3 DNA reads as TGTGCCTGGGGTACGGGGAGGGATCAGCCCCAGCATTTT. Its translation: CAWGTGRDQPQHF.

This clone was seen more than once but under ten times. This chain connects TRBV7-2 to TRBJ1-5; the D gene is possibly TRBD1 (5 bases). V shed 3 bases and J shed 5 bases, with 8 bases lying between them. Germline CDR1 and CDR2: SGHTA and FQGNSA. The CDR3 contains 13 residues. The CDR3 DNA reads TGTGCCAGCAGCTTTTTAGGGGATCAGCCCCAGCATTTT. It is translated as CASSFLGDQPQHF.

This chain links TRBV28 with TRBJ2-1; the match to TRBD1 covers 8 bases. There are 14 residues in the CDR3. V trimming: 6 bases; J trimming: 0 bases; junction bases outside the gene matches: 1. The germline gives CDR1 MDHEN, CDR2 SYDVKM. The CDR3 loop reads CASRGQGSYNEQFF. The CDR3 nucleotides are TGTGCCAGCAGAGGACAGGGCTCCTACAATGAGCAGTTCTTC.

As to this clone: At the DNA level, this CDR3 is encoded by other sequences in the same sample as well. CDR3 sequence (DNA): TGTGCCAGCAGCTTACAGGGAGAAAAACTGTTTTTT. This encodes CASSLQGEKLFF. The chain combines TRBV7-2 with TRBJ1-4; TRBD1 might be the D (5 bases). Germline-derived CDR1 and CDR2 are SGHTA and FQGNSA. The CDR3 extends over 12 amino acids. V lost 2 bases and J 8 bases, leaving 6 bases between the germline ends.

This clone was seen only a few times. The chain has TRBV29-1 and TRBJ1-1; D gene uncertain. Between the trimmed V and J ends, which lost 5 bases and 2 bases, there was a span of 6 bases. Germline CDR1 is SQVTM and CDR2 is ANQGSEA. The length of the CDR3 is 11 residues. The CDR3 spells CSVRRNTEAFF. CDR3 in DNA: TGCAGCGTTCGGAGAAACACTGAAGCTTTCTTT.

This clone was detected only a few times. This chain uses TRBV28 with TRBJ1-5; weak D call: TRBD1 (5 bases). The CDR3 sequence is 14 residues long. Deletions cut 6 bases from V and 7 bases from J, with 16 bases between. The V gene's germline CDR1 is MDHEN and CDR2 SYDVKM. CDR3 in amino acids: CASSSRERGQPQHF. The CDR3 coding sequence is TGTGCCAGCAGCTCGAGGGAGCGGGGCCAGCCCCAGCATTTT.

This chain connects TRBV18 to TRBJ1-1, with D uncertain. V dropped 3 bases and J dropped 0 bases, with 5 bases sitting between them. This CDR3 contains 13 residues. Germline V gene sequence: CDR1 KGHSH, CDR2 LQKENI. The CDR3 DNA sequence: TGTGCCAGCTCACCCGAGATGAACACTGAAGCTTTCTTT. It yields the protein CASSPEMNTEAFF. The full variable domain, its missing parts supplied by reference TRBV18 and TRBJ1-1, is NAGVMQNPRHLVRRRGQEARLRCSPMKGHSHVYWYRQLPEEGLKFMVYLQKENIIDESGMPKERFSAEFPKEGPSILRIQQVVRGDSAAYFCASSPEMNTEAFFGQGTRLTVV.

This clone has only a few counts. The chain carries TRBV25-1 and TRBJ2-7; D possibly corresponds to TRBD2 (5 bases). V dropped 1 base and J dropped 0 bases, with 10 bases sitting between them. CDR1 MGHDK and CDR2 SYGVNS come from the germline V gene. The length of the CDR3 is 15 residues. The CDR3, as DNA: TGTGCCAGCAGTGAATCTCTAGCAAGCTCCTACGAGCAGTACTTC. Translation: CASSESLASSYEQYF.

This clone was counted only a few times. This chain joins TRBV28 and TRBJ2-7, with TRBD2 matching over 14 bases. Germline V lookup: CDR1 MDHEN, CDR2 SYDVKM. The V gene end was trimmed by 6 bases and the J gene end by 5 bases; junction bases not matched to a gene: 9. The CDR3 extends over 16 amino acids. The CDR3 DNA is TGTGCCAGCAGCCCGACTAGCGGGGGGGCCATTGACGAGCAGTACTTC. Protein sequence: CASSPTSGGAIDEQYF.

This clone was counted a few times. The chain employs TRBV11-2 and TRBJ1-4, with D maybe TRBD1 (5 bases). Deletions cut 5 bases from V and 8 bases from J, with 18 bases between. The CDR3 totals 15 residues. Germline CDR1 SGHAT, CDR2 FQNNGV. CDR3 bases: TGTGCCAGCAGCCTTAGACAGTCATCGAGGGAAAAACTGTTTTTT. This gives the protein CASSLRQSSREKLFF.

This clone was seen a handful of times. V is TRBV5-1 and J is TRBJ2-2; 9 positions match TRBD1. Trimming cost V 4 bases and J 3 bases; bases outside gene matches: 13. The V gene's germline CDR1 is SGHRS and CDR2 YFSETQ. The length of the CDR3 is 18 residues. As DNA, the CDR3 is TGCGCCAGCAGCCGATCCCGGAGACAGGGGGTCCACACCGGGGAGCTGTTTTTT. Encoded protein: CASSRSRRQGVHTGELFF.

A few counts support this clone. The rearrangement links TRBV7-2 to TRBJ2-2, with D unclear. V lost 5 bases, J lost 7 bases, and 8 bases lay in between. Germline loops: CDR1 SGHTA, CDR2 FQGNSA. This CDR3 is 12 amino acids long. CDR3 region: CASSHLYGELFF. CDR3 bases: TGTGCCAGCAGCCACCTATACGGGGAGCTGTTTTTT.

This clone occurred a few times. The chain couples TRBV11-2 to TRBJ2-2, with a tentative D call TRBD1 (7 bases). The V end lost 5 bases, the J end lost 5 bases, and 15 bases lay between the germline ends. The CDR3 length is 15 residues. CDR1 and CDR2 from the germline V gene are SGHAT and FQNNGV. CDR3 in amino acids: CASSPVRGRTGELFF. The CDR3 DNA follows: TGTGCCAGCAGCCCTGTCAGGGGGAGGACCGGGGAGCTGTTTTTT.